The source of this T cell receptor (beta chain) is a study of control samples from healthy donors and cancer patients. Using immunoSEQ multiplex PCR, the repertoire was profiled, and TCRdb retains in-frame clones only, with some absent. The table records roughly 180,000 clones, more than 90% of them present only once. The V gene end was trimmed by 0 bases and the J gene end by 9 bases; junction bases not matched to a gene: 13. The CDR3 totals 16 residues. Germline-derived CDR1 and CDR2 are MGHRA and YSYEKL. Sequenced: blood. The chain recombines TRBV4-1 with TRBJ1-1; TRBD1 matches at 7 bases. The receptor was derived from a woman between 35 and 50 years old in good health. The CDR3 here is CASSQDGQGVLRKAFF. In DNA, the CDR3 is TGCGCCAGCAGCCAAGATGGCCAGGGGGTTCTAAGGAAAGCTTTCTTT.